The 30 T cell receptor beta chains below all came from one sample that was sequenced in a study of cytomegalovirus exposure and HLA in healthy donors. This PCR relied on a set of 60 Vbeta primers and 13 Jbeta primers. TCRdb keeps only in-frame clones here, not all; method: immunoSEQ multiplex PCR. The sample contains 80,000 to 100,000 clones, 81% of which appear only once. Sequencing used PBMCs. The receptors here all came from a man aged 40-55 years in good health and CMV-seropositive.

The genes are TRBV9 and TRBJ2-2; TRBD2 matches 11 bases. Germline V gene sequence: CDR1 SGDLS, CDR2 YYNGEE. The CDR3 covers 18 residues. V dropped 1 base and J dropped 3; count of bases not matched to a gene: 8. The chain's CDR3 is CASSVSLLAGVDTGELFF. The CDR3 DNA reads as TGTGCCAGCAGCGTATCCCTACTAGCGGGGGTCGACACCGGGGAGCTGTTTTTT.

CDR3 sequence: CASSYRTGQETQYF. CDR3 bases: TGTGCCAGCAGCTATCGGACAGGGCAAGAGACCCAGTACTTC. The chain recombines TRBV7-8 with TRBJ2-5; 8 bases line up with TRBD1. This CDR3 spans 14 amino acids. V gave up 4 bases and J gave up 2 bases; unmatched junction bases: 3. The V gene's germline CDR1 is SGHVS and CDR2 FQNEAQ.

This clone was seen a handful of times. The CDR3 sequence is CAWSEGRSDTQYF. The DNA of the CDR3 is TGTGCCTGGAGTGAGGGGCGGTCAGATACGCAGTATTTT. The genes are TRBV30 and TRBJ2-3; weak D call: TRBD1 (5 bases). The germline V and J ends were trimmed by 1 base and 4 bases, with 9 bases remaining between them. Germline V gene sequence: CDR1 GTSNPN, CDR2 SVGIG (reference sequence). The CDR3 spans 13 residues. The complete variable domain, with remaining parts taken from reference TRBV30 and TRBJ2-3, reads SQTIHQWPATLVQPVGSPLSLECTVEGTSNPNLYWYRQAAGRGLQLLFYSVGIGQISSEVPQNLSASRPQDRQFILSSKKLLLSDSGFYLCAWSEGRSDTQYFGPGTRLTVL.

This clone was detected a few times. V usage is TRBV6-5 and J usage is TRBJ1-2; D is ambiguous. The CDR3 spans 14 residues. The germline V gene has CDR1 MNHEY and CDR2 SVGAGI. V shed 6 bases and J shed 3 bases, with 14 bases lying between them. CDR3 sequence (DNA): TGTGCCAGCAGGACCCCGCGCCGGGACTATGGCTACACCTTC. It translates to CASRTPRRDYGYTF.

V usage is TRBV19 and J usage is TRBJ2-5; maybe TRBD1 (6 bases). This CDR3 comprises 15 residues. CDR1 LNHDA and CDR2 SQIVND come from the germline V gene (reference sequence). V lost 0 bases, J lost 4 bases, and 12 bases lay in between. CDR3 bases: TGTGCCAGTAGTATAGATCAGGGGATTGGAGAGACCCAGTACTTC. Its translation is CASSIDQGIGETQYF.

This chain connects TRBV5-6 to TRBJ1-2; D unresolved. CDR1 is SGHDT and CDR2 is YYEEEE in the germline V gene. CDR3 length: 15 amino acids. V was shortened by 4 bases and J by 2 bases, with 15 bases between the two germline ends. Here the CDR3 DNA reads TGTGCCAGCAGCACCTGGGCGGAGGGAAACTATGGCTACACCTTC. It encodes CASSTWAEGNYGYTF.

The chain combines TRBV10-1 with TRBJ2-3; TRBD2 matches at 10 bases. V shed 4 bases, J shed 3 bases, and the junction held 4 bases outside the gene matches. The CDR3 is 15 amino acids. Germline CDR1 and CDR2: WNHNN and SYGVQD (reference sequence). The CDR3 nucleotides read TGCGCCAGCAGTGCTAGCGGGGGATTAACAGATACGCAGTATTTT. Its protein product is CASSASGGLTDTQYF.

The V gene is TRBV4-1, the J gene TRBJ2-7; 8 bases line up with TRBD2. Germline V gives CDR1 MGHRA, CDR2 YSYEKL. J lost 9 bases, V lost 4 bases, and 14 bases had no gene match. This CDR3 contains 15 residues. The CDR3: CASSLPTSGPFGQYF. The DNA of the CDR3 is TGCGCCAGCAGCCTACCTACTAGCGGTCCCTTTGGGCAGTACTTC.

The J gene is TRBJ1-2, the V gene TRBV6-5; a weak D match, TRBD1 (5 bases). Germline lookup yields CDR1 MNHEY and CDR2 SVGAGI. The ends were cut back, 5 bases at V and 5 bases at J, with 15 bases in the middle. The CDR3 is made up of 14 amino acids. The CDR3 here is CASSPNQGWYGYTF. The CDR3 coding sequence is TGTGCCAGCAGTCCCAATCAGGGTTGGTATGGCTACACCTTC.

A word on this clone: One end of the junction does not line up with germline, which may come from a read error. The CDR3 protein is CSSSSPGGAADTQYF. CDR3 DNA sequence: TGTTCCAGCAGCTCCCCGGGGGGTGCTGCAGATACGCAGTATTTT. The J gene is TRBJ2-3, the V gene TRBV7-9; 7 positions agree with TRBD2. Germline V gives CDR1 SEHNR, CDR2 FQNEAQ (reference sequence). There are 15 residues in the CDR3.

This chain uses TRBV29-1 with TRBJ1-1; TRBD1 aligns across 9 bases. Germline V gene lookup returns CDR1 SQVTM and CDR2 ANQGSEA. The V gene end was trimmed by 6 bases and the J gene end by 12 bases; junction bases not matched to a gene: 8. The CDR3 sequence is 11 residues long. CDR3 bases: TGCAGCGTAGGGGACAGGGTAGGAACTTTCTTT. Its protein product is CSVGDRVGTFF.

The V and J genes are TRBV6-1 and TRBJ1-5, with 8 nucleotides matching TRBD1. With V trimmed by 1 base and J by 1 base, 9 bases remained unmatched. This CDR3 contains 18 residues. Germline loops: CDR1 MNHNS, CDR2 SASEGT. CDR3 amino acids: CASSEGLNRGLSNQPQHF. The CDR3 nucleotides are TGTGCCAGCAGTGAAGGGTTGAACAGGGGGTTGAGCAATCAGCCCCAGCATTTT.

The CDR3 bases are TGTGCCAGCAGTCCCCGCCGGGACAGTAATGAAAAACTGTTTTTT. The encoded protein is CASSPRRDSNEKLFF. The chain recombines TRBV27 with TRBJ1-4, with 7 nucleotides matching TRBD1. Germline V CDR1 and CDR2: MNHEY, SMNVEV (reference sequence). V was pared by 5 bases and J by 4 bases, with 7 bases of the junction left unmatched. This CDR3 comprises 15 residues.

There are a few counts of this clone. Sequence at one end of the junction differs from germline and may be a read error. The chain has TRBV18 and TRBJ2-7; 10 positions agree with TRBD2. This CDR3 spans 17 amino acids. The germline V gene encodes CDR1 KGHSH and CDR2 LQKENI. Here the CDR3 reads CASSPLPSGGSSHEQYF. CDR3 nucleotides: TGTGCCAGCTCACCATTACCTAGCGGGGGATCCTCCCACGAGCAGTACTTC. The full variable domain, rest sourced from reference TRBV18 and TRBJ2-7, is NAGVMQNPRHLVRRRGQEARLRCSPMKGHSHVYWYRQLPEEGLKFMVYLQKENIIDESGMPKERFSAEFPKEGPSILRIQQVVRGDSAAYFCASSPLPSGGSSHEQYFGPGTRLTVT.

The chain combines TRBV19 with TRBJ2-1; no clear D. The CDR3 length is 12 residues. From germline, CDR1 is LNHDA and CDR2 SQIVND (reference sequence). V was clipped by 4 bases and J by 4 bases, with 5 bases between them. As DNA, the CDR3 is TGTGCCAGTAGTACAGGTTACAATGAGCAGTTCTTC. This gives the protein CASSTGYNEQFF. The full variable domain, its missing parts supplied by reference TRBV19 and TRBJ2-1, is DGGITQSPKYLFRKEGQNVTLSCEQNLNHDAMYWYRQDPGQGLRLIYYSQIVNDFQKGDIAEGYSVSREKKESFPLTVTSAQKNPTAFYLCASSTGYNEQFFGPGTRLTVL.

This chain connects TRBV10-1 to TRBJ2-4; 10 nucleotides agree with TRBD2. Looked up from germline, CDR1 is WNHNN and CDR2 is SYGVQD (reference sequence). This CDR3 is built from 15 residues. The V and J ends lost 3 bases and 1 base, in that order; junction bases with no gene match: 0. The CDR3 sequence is CASSELAGAKNIQYF. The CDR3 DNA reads TGCGCCAGCAGTGAACTAGCGGGGGCCAAAAACATTCAGTACTTC.

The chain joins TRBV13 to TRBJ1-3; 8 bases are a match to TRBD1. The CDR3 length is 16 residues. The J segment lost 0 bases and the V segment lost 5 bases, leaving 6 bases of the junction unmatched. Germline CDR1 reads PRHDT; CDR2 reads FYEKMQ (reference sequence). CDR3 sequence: CASSRGQGHSGNTIYF. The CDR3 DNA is TGTGCCAGCAGCCGAGGACAGGGACACTCTGGAAACACCATATATTTT. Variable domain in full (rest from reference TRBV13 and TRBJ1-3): AAGVIQSPRHLIKEKRETATLKCYPIPRHDTVYWYQQGPGQDPQFLISFYEKMQSDKGSIPDRFSAQQFSDYHSELNMSSLELGDSALYFCASSRGQGHSGNTIYFGEGSWLTVV.

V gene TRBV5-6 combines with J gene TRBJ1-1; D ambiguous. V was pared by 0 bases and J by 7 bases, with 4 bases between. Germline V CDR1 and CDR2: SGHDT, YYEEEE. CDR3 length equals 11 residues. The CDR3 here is CASSLGGEAFF. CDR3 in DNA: TGTGCCAGCAGCTTGGGAGGTGAAGCTTTCTTT.

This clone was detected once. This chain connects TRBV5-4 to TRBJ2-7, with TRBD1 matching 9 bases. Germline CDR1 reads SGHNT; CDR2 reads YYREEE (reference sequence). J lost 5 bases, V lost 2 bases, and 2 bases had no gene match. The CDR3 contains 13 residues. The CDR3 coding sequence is TGTGCCAGCAGCTTTACAGGGGGCCACGAGCAGTACTTC. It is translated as CASSFTGGHEQYF.

CDR3 sequence (DNA): TGTGCCAGTAGTAACGATCGACAGAGGAACACCGGGGAGCTGTTTTTT. Its protein product is CASSNDRQRNTGELFF. This rearrangement joins TRBV19 to TRBJ2-2, with TRBD1 as a possible D gene (5 bases). This CDR3 contains 16 residues. Germline CDR1 LNHDA, CDR2 SQIVND (reference sequence). Trimming removed 4 bases from V and 1 base from J, with 13 bases in between.

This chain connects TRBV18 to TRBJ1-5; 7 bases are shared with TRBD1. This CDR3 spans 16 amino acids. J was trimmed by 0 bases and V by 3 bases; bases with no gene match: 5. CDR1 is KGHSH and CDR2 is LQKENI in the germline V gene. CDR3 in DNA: TGTGCCAGCTCACCGGGACAGTCAAATAGCAATCAGCCCCAGCATTTT. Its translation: CASSPGQSNSNQPQHF.

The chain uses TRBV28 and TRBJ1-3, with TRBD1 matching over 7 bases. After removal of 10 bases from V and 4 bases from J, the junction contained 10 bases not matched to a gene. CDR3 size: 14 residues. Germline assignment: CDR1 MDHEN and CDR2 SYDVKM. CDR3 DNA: TGTGCCACCATTCGAGGGACAGTCGGAAACACCATATATTTT. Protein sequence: CATIRGTVGNTIYF.

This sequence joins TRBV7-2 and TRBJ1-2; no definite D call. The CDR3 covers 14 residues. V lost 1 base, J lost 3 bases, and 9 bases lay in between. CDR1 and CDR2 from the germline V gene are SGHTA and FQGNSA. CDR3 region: CASSLVAADYGYTF. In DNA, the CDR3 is TGTGCCAGCAGCTTAGTGGCGGCCGACTATGGCTACACCTTC.

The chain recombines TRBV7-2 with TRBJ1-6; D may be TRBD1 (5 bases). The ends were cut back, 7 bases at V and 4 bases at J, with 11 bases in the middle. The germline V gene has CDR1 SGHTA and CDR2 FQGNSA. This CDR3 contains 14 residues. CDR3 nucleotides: TGTGCCAGCAAGACCGGGGGATATAATTCACCCCTCCACTTT. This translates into CASKTGGYNSPLHF.

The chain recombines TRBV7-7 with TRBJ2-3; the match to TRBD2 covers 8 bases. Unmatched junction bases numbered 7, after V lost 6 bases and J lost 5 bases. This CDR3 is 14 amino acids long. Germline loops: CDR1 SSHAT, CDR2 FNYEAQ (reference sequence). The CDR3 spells CASSKSGSGDTQYF. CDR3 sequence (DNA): TGTGCCAGCAGTAAAAGCGGGAGTGGAGATACGCAGTATTTT.

As DNA, the CDR3 is TGTGCCAGCAGCTTAGGTGAGACAGGGGGCACTGAAGCTTTCTTT. It specifies CASSLGETGGTEAFF. The chain recombines TRBV7-9 with TRBJ1-1, with TRBD1 identical over 9 bases. The ends lost 1 base at V and 4 bases at J; junction bases unmatched: 4. The CDR3 consists of 15 residues. Per the germline V gene, CDR1 is SEHNR and CDR2 is FQNEAQ (reference sequence).

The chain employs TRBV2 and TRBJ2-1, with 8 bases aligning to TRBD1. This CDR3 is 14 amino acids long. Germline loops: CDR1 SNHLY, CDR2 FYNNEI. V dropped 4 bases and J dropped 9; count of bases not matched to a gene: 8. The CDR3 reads CASSVNLDRVEQFF. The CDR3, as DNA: TGTGCCAGCAGTGTAAACCTGGACAGGGTTGAGCAGTTCTTC.

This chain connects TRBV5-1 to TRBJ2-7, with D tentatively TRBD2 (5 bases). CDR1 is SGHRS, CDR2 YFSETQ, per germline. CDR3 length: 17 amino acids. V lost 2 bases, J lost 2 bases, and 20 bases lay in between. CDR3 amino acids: CASSLAGNSRAAYEQYF. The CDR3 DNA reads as TGCGCCAGCAGCTTAGCCGGGAATTCACGGGCCGCCTACGAGCAGTACTTC. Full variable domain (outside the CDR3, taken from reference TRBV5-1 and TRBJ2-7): KAGVTQTPRYLIKTRGQQVTLSCSPISGHRSVSWYQQTPGQGLQFLFEYFSETQRNKGNFPGRFSGRQFSNSRSEMNVSTLELGDSALYLCASSLAGNSRAAYEQYFGPGTRLTVT.

The CDR3: CASSLVNTGELFF. DNA for the CDR3: TGTGCCAGCAGCCTCGTGAACACCGGGGAGCTGTTTTTT. V usage is TRBV11-2 and J usage is TRBJ2-2; D uncertain. CDR3 length: 13 residues. Trimming shortened V by 5 bases and J by 1 base, and 5 bases separated the two germline ends. The V gene's germline CDR1 is SGHAT and CDR2 FQNNGV.

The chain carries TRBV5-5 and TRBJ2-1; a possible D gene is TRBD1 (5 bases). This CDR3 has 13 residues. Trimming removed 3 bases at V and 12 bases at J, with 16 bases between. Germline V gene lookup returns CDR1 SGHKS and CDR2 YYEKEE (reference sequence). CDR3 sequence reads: CASSSRPEGVQFF. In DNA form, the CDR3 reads TGTGCCAGCAGCTCCCGGCCCGAAGGGGTGCAGTTCTTC.